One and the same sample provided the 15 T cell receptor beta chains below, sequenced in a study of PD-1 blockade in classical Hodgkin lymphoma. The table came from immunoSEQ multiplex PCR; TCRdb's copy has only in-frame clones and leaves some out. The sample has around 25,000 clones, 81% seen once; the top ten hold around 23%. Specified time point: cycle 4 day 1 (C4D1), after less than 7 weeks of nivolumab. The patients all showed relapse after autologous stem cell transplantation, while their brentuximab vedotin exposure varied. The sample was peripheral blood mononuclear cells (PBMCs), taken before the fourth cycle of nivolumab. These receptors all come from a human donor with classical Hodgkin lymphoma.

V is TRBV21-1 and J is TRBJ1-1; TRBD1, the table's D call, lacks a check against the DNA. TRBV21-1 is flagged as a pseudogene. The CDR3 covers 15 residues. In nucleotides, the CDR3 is TGTGCCAGCAGCAAACAGGCAGGGCGGAACACTGAAGCTTTCTTT. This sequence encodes CASSKQAGRNTEAFF.

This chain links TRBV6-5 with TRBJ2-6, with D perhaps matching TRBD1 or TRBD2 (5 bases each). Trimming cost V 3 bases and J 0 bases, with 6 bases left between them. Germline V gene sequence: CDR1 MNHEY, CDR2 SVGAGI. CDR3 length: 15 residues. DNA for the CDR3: TGTGCCAGCAGTTATGGGGGCTCTGGGGCCAACGTCCTGACTTTC. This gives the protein CASSYGGSGANVLTF.

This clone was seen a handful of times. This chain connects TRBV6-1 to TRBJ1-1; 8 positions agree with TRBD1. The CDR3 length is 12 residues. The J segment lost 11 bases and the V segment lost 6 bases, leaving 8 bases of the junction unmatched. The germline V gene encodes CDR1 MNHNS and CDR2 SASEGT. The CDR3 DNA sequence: TGTGCCAGCAGATGGGACAGGTTGGAGGCTTTCTTT. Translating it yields CASRWDRLEAFF.

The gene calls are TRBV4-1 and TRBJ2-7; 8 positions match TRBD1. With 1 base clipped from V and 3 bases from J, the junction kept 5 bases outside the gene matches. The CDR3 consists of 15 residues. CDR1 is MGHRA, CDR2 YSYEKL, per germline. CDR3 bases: TGCGCCAGCAGCCAAGTCGGGACAGGTTTCTACGAGCAGTACTTC. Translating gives CASSQVGTGFYEQYF.

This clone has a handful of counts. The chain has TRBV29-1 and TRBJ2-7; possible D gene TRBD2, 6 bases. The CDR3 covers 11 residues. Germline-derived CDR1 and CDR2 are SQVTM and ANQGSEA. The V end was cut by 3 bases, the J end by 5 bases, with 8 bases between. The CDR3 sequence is CSVEGGHEQYF. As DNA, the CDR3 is TGCAGCGTTGAGGGAGGTCACGAGCAGTACTTC.

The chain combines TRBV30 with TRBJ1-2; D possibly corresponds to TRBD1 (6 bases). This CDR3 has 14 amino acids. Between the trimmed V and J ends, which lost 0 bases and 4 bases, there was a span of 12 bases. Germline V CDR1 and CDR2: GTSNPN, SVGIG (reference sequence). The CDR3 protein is CAWSVLGGGYGYTF. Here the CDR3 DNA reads TGTGCCTGGAGTGTACTTGGAGGGGGCTATGGCTACACCTTC.

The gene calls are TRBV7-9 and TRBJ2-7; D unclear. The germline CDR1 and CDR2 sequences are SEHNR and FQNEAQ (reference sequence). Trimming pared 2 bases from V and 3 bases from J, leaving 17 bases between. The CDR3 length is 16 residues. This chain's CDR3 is CASSLSRSDHGYEQYF. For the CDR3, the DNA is TGTGCCAGCAGCTTAAGCAGGTCAGACCACGGCTACGAGCAGTACTTC.

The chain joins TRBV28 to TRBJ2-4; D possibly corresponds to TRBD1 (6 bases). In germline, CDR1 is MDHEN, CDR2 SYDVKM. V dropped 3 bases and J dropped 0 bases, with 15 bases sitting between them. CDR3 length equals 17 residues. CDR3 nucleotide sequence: TGTGCCAGCAGTTTTTCTGACAGGACGGGAGCCAAAAACATTCAGTACTTC. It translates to CASSFSDRTGAKNIQYF. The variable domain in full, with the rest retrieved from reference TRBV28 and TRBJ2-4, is DVKVTQSSRYLVKRTGEKVFLECVQDMDHENMFWYRQDPGLGLRLIYFSYDVKMKEKGDIPEGYSVSREKKERFSLILESASTNQTSMYLCASSFSDRTGAKNIQYFGAGTRLSVL.

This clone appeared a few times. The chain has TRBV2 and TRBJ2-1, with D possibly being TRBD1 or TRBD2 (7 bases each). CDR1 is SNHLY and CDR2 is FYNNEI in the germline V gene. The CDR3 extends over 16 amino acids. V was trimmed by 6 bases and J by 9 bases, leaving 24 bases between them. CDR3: CASSYHSDREGSEQFF. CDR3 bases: TGTGCCAGCAGCTACCATTCCGACAGGGAGGGTAGTGAGCAGTTCTTC.

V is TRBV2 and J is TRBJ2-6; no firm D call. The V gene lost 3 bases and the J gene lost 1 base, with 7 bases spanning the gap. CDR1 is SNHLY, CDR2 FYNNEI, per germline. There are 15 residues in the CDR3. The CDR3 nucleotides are TGTGCCAGCAGTGATAGAGTTTCTGGGGCCAACGTCCTGACTTTC. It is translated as CASSDRVSGANVLTF.

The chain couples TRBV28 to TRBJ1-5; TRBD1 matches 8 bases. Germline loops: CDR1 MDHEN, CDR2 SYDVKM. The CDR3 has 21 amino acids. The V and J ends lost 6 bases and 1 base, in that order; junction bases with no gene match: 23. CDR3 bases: TGTGCCAGCAGCTTTGACTCCCGAGGACAGGGAGTAATGGGCAGCAATCAGCCCCAGCATTTT. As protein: CASSFDSRGQGVMGSNQPQHF.

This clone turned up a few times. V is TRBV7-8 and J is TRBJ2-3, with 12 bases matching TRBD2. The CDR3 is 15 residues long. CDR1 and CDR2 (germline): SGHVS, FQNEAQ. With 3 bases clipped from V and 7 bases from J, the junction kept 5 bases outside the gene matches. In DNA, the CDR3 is TGTGCCAGCAGCTTTCGGACTAGCGGGGACCATACGCAGTATTTT. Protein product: CASSFRTSGDHTQYF.

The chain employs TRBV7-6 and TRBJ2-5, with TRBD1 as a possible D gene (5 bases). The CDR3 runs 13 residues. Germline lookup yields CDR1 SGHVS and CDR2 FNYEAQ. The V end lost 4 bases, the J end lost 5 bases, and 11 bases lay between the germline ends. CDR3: CASSSRVGETQYF. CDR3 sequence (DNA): TGTGCCAGCAGCTCCAGGGTGGGGGAGACCCAGTACTTC.

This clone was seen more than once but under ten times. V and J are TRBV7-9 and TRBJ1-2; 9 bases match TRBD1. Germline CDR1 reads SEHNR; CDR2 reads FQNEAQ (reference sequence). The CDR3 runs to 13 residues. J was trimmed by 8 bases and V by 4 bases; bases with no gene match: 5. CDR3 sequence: CASSWGQGWGYTF. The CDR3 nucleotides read TGTGCCAGCAGCTGGGGACAGGGATGGGGCTACACCTTC.

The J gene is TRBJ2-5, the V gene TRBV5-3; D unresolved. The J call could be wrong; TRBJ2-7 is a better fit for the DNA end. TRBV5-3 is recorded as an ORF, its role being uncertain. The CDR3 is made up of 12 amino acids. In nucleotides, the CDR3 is TGTGCCAGAAGCTTGCGAACCCCCGAGCAGTACTTC. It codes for CARSLRTPEQYF.